The text below deals with one TCR beta chain. These data come from a study of T-cell reconstitution after alpha-beta-depleted transplantation in children. Trimming removed 0 bases at V and 2 bases at J, with 5 bases between. Germline V CDR1 and CDR2: DFQATT, SNEGSKA (reference sequence). CDR3 length: 12 amino acids. Molecular barcoding with unique molecular identifiers was used for the TCRbeta library. TCRdb re-called the PCR reads through MiXCR, storing one row per CDR3 protein. The sample has approximately 400,000 distinct CDR3 sequences; about 11% are singletons. The clonotype was recovered from a human donor who donated a stem cell graft to a child with acute myeloid leukemia. V gene TRBV20-1 combines with J gene TRBJ2-7, with D possibly TRBD1 on 5 matching bases. Sequenced here: PBMCs from the stem cell graft donor, sampled from the stem cell graft. The CDR3 loop is CSAREDTYEQYF. CDR3 DNA: TGCAGTGCTAGAGAGGACACCTACGAGCAGTACTTC.